The rows below give T cell receptor beta chains drawn from one sample of a study of T cell responses to AZD1222 COVID-19 vaccine. TCRdb's copy holds only in-frame clones and misses some; the assay was immunoSEQ multiplex PCR. This sample yields some 100,000 clones, of which around nine tenths are seen a single time; approximately 15% belongs to the top ten. This material consisted of peripheral blood, taken on day 0 of AZD1222 vaccination. These receptors were collected from an adult in good health. CDR3s include the opening cysteine and the closing phenylalanine or tryptophan. The order of the fields is J gene, clone size, CDR3 length, V gene, CDR3 protein. The size entry is marked missing in some rows and otherwise reads once, few, many or a size class.

TRBJ2-7	NA	16	TRBV6-1	CASSELGDSLFYEQYF
TRBJ2-5	NA	15	TRBV3-1/TRBV3-2	CASSQDQNRVQTQYF
TRBJ1-4	NA	14	TRBV7-9	CASSLALGDEKLFF
TRBJ1-1	NA	16	TRBV5-8	CASSPRDRAHHTEAFF
TRBJ2-1	NA	14	TRBV29-1	CSAAEQVVRHEQFF
TRBJ2-7	NA	14	TRBV5-1	CASRRDWSSYEQYF
TRBJ2-7	NA	14	TRBV19	CASSDRDIGYEQYF
TRBJ2-7	NA	15	TRBV15	CATSSPSGLSYEQYF
TRBJ2-1	NA	15	TRBV29-1	CSVGGGTDSYNEQFF
TRBJ2-2	NA	15	TRBV5-1	CASSLEGGHTGELFF
TRBJ1-1	NA	14	TRBV5-1	CASSSGQANTEAFF
TRBJ1-1	few	12	TRBV30	CAWSGAEGKAFF
TRBJ1-2	NA	14	TRBV5-1	CASSLAQDLGGYTF
TRBJ2-1	few	20	TRBV6-2/TRBV6-3	CASSYRTTGTGSGIFGEQFF
TRBJ2-6	NA	15	TRBV2	CASRSLDSGANVLTF
TRBJ1-1	NA	15	TRBV5-4	CASSLPVAGHTEAFF
TRBJ2-1	once	17	TRBV21-1	CASSKGPNRDLYNEQFF
TRBJ2-1	once	13	TRBV11-3	CASSLDQGGEQFF
TRBJ2-7	NA	15	TRBV7-3	CASSLTGAGDYEQYF
TRBJ1-2	NA	15	TRBV7-6	CASSLANPGANGYTF
TRBJ2-7	NA	15	TRBV28	CASTGGGTDNYEQYF
TRBJ2-7	NA	14	TRBV11-2	CASSQDRVYYEQYF
TRBJ1-1	few	13	TRBV5-1	CASSSGMGTEAFF
TRBJ1-4	NA	13	TRBV29-1	CSVGSGINEKLFF
TRBJ2-3	NA	14	TRBV5-5	CASSLASGRDTQYF
TRBJ2-3	NA	17	TRBV4-1	CASSQAPSGRGSDTQYF
TRBJ2-3	NA	17	TRBV3-1/TRBV3-2	CASSQVAGGSASGTQYF
TRBJ1-1	few	13	TRBV7-3	CASSATGGTEAFF
TRBJ2-5	NA	19	TRBV4-1	CASSHPSSRLAGGQETQYF
TRBJ2-7	once	17	TRBV5-8	CASSPEGDSKPSYEQYF
TRBJ1-1	NA	13	TRBV5-6	CASSAFGRTEAFF
TRBJ2-1	once	17	TRBV11-3	CASSPRAGYGRPGEQFF